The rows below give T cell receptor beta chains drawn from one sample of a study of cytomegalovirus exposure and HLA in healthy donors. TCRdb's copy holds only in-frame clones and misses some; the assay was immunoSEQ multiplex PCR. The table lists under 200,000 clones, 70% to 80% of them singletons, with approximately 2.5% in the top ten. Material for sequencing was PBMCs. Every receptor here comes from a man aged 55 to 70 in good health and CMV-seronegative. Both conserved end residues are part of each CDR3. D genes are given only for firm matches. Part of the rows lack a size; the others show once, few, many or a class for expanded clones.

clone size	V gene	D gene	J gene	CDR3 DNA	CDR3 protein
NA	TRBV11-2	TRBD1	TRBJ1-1	TGTGCCAGCAGCCGTCCCCAGGGGGCTTATACTGAAGCTTTCTTT	CASSRPQGAYTEAFF
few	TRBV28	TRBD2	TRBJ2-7	TGTGCCAGCAGTCAACCGGGACTAGCCTACGAGCAGTACTTC	CASSQPGLAYEQYF
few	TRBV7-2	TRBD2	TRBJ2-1	TGTGCCAGCAGCTTATATGGTGGGAGGGTCAATGAGCAGTTCTTC	CASSLYGGRVNEQFF
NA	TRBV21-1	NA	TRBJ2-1	TGTGCCAGCAGCAAAGGTAGGGGGCAGGGTGAGCAGTTCTTC	CASSKGRGQGEQFF
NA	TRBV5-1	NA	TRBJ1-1	TGCGCCAGCAGCTTGGGACCCCTGGAGACAGTTGACACTGAAGCTTTCTTT	CASSLGPLETVDTEAFF
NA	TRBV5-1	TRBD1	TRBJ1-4	TGCGCCAGCAGCCAGGGGACAGGCGGTCGGACTAATGAAAAACTGTTTTTT	CASSQGTGGRTNEKLFF
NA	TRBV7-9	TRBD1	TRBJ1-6	TGTGCCAGCAGCGCTCCTACAGGGGGCGTAGGATCACCCCTCCACTTT	CASSAPTGGVGSPLHF
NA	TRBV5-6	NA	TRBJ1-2	TGTGCCAGCAGCTTGGGAGTACAGAACTATGGCTACACCTTC	CASSLGVQNYGYTF
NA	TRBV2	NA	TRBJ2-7	TGTGCCAGCAACTCGGGACACCTGAGCTCCTACGAGCAGTACTTC	CASNSGHLSSYEQYF
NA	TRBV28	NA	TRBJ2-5	TGTGCCAGCAGTTTACGGGTCCCCCCAACCCAGTACTTC	CASSLRVPPTQYF
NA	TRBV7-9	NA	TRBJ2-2	TGTGCCAGCAGCCTCGACAGGACCGGGGAGCTGTTTTTT	CASSLDRTGELFF
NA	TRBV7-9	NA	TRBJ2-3	TGTGCCAGCAGCTTATCAGGGGGCACAGATACGCAGTATTTT	CASSLSGGTDTQYF
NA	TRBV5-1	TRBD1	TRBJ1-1	TGCGCCAGCAGCCCCGAGGGACAGGGTTCTACCACTGAAGCTTTCTTT	CASSPEGQGSTTEAFF
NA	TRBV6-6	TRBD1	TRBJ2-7	TGTGCCAGCGGGGGACAGGGCGTCGGCGAGCAGTACTTC	CASGGQGVGEQYF
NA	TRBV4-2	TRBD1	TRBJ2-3	TGTGCCAGCAGCCAGGGGGACAGGGTTGTTTTCAAGACAGATACGCAGTATTTT	CASSQGDRVVFKTDTQYF
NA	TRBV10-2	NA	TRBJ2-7	TGCGCCAGCAGTGAGCTCTACGAGCAGTACTTC	CASSELYEQYF